This TCR beta chain was recovered during a study of shared clonotypes between healthy human individuals. Study information: There were three CD4 naive, three CD4 memory, two CD8 naive and one CD8 memory plates per donor. Overall study results and limits: A generally larger estimated richness was seen in naive subsets than in memory subsets. Non-shared clonotypes were found to have lower generation probabilities than the clonotypes that were shared by all four of the sorted-subset donors.

Some clones are missing from TCRdb's copy, which holds only in-frame ones; the method was immunoSEQ multiplex PCR. In the table there are 2 million to 2.5 million clones, 93% of which are singletons. A single count supports this clone. Its antigen is still unknown. Between the trimmed V and J ends, which lost 0 bases and 4 bases, there was a span of 11 bases. Per the germline V gene, CDR1 is SGHKS and CDR2 is YYEKEE (reference sequence). The CDR3 loop spans 15 amino acids. The sample consisted of naive CD4+ T cells from PBMCs. The subset: CD45RA+ positively selected. This TCR was recovered from a man aged 18 to 30 in good health. Some clones in this sample may be carry-over from other donors' samples. This chain links TRBV5-5 with TRBJ1-3; tentatively, D is TRBD1 (6 bases). The CDR3 coding sequence is TGTGCCAGCAGCTTGGAGGCAGGGGACGGAAACACCATATATTTT. As protein: CASSLEAGDGNTIYF.